This T cell receptor beta chain emerged from a study of cytomegalovirus exposure and HLA in healthy donors (dated by TCRdb to the late 2010s). Broadly, across the study: An earlier analysis of approximately 590 of the donors reported 250 to 300 Gb of sequence data and 100 million to 130 million unique TCR beta sequences from roughly 200 million T cells. Genome-wide SNP genotypes for about 65% of the roughly 670 donors were used in a later genetic analysis, which treated that subset as a discovery cohort. The study profiled the T cell repertoires of under 700 subjects by immunosequencing and related them to cytomegalovirus serostatus. An earlier analysis of around 580 of the donors used high-throughput TCR beta sequencing to judge whether each TCR beta V gene segment behaved as functional or pseudogenic. The study aimed to test whether signatures of past pathogen exposure could be identified by cataloging public T cell receptors. To predict cytomegalovirus infection status, the study combined high-throughput TCR immunosequencing, statistical association of individual TCRs with disease status, and machine learning. A separate validation cohort of about 110 different subjects was used in addition to the roughly 670-subject first cohort. All discovery cohort repertoires had been generated using a single sequencing platform. Among some 410 genotyped donors of the cohort, an average of roughly 230,000 unique TCR beta nucleotide sequences was sequenced per donor, of which 15% to 20% were non-productive. The genetic ancestry cluster associated with self-reported Caucasian donors included over 65% of the approximately 400 genotyped donors. A later analysis re-analyzed previously published TCR beta repertoires from hundreds of donors and added high-resolution HLA genotyping to study TCR occurrence patterns. Typing coverage varied by locus: roughly 629-630 donors for A, B, C, DRB1 and DQB1; some 520 for DQA1; approximately 570 for DPA1; approximately 450 for DPB1. Several DR-DQ haplotypes were handled as single units for association and clustering because linkage in the cohort was strong. Both class I and class II loci were covered by HLA typing, at four-digit resolution. An early release that covered several hundred HLA-typed donors contained approximately 300 gigabases of sequencing data and 65 million to 100 million unique TCR sequences. Donor age, sex, ethnicity and CMV serostatus were collected together with the repertoire data. Rather than using new phenotypic data, the later analysis identified candidate immune exposures from TCR beta sequences and from how often those sequences occurred across donors. What the research found in general, with its limitations: In a later analysis, HLA-associated TCR beta chains showed more clonal expansion and lower generation probabilities than non-associated chains that were equally common. Roughly uniform sequencing depth across donors was assumed in presence/absence analyses, although this assumption may not hold. Some 15 rarely observed V segments, including chromosome 9 orphons, were excluded from the earlier analysis of 550 to 700 of the donors because counts were too low. Most TCR sequences were observed very rarely across donors, whereas some public TCRs were present in many individuals. A few of the identified cytomegalovirus-associated TCR beta chains were confirmed in vitro to be specific for cytomegalovirus antigens. In a later analysis, most CMV-associated TCR beta chains were found to appear HLA-restricted, with HLA associations seemingly driven largely by CMV exposure. Broadly in line with IMGT annotations, most TCR beta V segments showed up in productive rearrangements about 90% or about 30% of the time in an earlier analysis of several hundred of the donors. The authors suggested that the approach could potentially be extended to other disease states and immunological phenotypes. Compared with the 666-donor mean, donors in an Asian-associated ancestry cluster had fewer N-insertions in productive TCRs, according to a later genetic analysis. A later analysis associated about 17,000 TCR beta sequences with specific HLA alleles at a false discovery rate of 0.05. Strong co-occurrence of HLA alleles, especially DR and DQ, made assigning TCR associations to individual alleles difficult. A cluster of highly shared sequence variants was judged likely to be a technical artifact of the sequencing pipeline. Correlated functional status among segregating V segments might be attributable to linkage disequilibrium, but an unknown experimental factor could not be ruled out. V-gene and J-gene trimming of TCR beta chains was associated with a missense DCLRE1C variant in a later genetic analysis, and the association was replicated in an independent cohort. A further reported finding was that TCR beta sequences accurately predicted the HLA-A and HLA-B alleles for most subjects in the first cohort. HLA typing was unavailable for some donors at each locus, so association tests used only the typed subset. According to a later analysis, TCR association rates differed among HLA loci, with DRB1 alleles showing the most associated TCRs and HLA-C alleles showing the fewest. A total of fewer than 200 TCR beta chains were listed by the study as associated with cytomegalovirus. Immune exposure information for the cohort was limited to CMV serostatus. In this cohort, only TCR beta chains were sequenced, and detectable features were limited by the absence of alpha or paired-chain data. Cytomegalovirus status was reported to be diagnosed by the classifier with high specificity and sensitivity in both the original and validation cohorts. Several of the top co-occurrence clusters appeared to be linked to parvovirus B19, influenza, CMV and Epstein-Barr virus, according to a later analysis.

The cohort was made up of several hundred healthy bone marrow donors. At the time of sampling, all cohort members were nominally healthy, though unrecorded immune exposures were likely present. The donor tested CMV seronegative and was one of the 352 seronegative cohort members. A peripheral blood sample was collected from each donor, and TCR beta sequencing was performed on peripheral blood mononuclear cells. Genomic DNA extraction from the blood cell samples was performed with the Qiagen DNeasy Blood Extraction Kit. A word on this clone: Its specific antigen is unknown. Base qualities are missing; no much larger clone stands one base away.

Library creation used the immunoSEQ multiplex PCR assay. For the multiplex PCR, a mixture combining 60 forward primers for TCR Vbeta segments and 13 reverse primers for TCR Jbeta segments was used. Amplification of the CDR3 region of rearranged TCR beta genes was performed with a multiplex PCR assay on genomic DNA. The amplified TCR beta libraries were sequenced on the Illumina HiSeq System as 87-base-pair reads. Per the original workflow: A later analysis tallied tens of millions of unique TCR beta chains across the 550 to 850 repertoires, and some 10 million of those chains were shared by two or more donors. To remove PCR and sequencing errors, raw reads were error-corrected and collapsed into unique sequences using a nearest-neighbor algorithm that merged closely related sequences. CDR3 sequences were aligned to IMGT reference sequences to assign V, D and J gene segments. For a sequence to be retained, at least a six-nucleotide match to both a V gene segment and a J gene segment was required. Rearrangements were called productive when the CDR3 lacked stop codons and stayed in frame with V and J; all others were non-productive. CDR3 was defined by IMGT convention, running from the second conserved V-encoded cysteine to the conserved J-encoded phenylalanine. In an earlier analysis of around 600 of the donors, sequences lacking an unambiguous match to a single V gene segment were excluded. In an earlier analysis of some 590 of the donors, a V segment was called functional when productive rearrangements were above 56.7%, and segregating when the standard deviation between donors exceeded 5%. A statistical classification framework was developed to diagnose cytomegalovirus status using the catalog of TCR beta chain sequences. In a later analysis, V and J genes were assigned by comparing TCR nucleotide sequences against IMGT/GENE-DB human TR gene sequences. Using the TCRdist pipeline, a later analysis assigned CDR3 sequences along with most-parsimonious VDJ recombination scenarios. In a later analysis, each TCR beta chain was defined by its CDR3 amino acid sequence together with its V-gene family, and reads without a unique V-gene family were excluded. In a later analysis, 450 to 600 highly shared, low-generation-probability nucleotide sequences were removed to address suspected cross-contamination and a sequencing artifact. In a later analysis, a clonal expansion index was calculated for each public chain from normalized within-repertoire ranks of inferred template counts. In a later analysis, generation probabilities were computed using a VDJ recombination model fitted to out-of-frame rearrangements, and the results were checked against IGoR. In a later analysis, TCR-TCR, TCR-HLA and TCR-CMV co-occurrence was scored with hypergeometric tests, and a repertoire-size bias correction was applied to TCR pairs. False discovery rates were estimated in a later analysis by permuting HLA or CMV assignments 20 times. In a later analysis, co-occurring TCRs were grouped using DBSCAN, and TCRdist sequence similarity was added for clustering within HLA-allele-positive subsets. Repertoires with fewer than 30,000 or more than 120,000 public chains, plus five repertoires with anomalous nucleotide sharing, were excluded from co-occurrence clustering. TCRdb holds this immuneACCESS table with in-frame rearrangements only. Some clones are missing; in checked studies, unresolved V genes explain under half, and the rest has no known cause. V, J and clone size derive from that table, while D and trimming were established from the DNA sequence. Across this sample there are 150,000 to 200,000 clones, with 80% to 85% seen only once. The top ten clonotypes cover 1.2% of the sample.

What was sequenced was PBMCs. The origin of this receptor is a boy younger than 10 in good health and CMV-seronegative.

This receptor carries the CDR3 CASSYRGQGADEQYF. The sequence in DNA is TGTGCCAGCAGTTACCGGGGACAGGGGGCGGACGAGCAGTACTTC. In this chain, TRBV6-5 is recombined with TRBJ2-5, and 12 junction bases match TRBD1. Matching the DNA end better, TRBJ2-7 makes the J call doubtful. Spanning cysteine to phenylalanine, the CDR3 consists of 15 amino acids. The CDR3 DNA has 45 bases and is translated from base 1. CDR1 and CDR2 (MNHEY, SVGAGI) derive from the germline V gene.